A single sample is the source of the 28 T cell receptor beta chains below, sequenced in a study of OX40 agonist ivuxolimab in advanced cancers. This table comes from immunoSEQ multiplex PCR, and its TCRdb copy is limited to in-frame clones, with some not included. The sample contains more than 70,000 clones, 90% to 95% of which appear only once. The material sequenced was CD4+ or CD8+ T cells sorted from blood, taken in a trial of the OX40 agonist ivuxolimab. These receptors all come from an adult with an advanced solid tumor such as melanoma, head and neck, liver or kidney cancer.

The chain uses TRBV4-2 and TRBJ1-6; D gene ambiguous. V lost 0 bases and J lost 12, with 15 bases in between. The CDR3 spans 15 residues. Per germline, CDR1 LGHNA and CDR2 YNFKEQ. This chain's CDR3 is CASSQDPAGPIPLHF. The CDR3 DNA is TGTGCCAGCAGCCAAGATCCAGCAGGTCCAATACCCCTCCACTTT.

The CDR3 sequence: CASLGVAQYF. The CDR3 nucleotides read TGTGCCAGCTTGGGGGTGGCCCAGTACTTC. The V gene is TRBV6-1, the J gene TRBJ2-5, with D perhaps matching TRBD1 or TRBD2 (5 bases each). In germline, CDR1 is MNHNS, CDR2 SASEGT. CDR3 size: 10 residues. Trimming took off 8 bases at V and 9 bases at J, with 10 bases between the two ends.

The chain carries TRBV19 and TRBJ2-7; no clear D gene. Germline-derived CDR1 and CDR2 are LNHDA and SQIVND (reference sequence). The CDR3 has 16 residues. V lost 1 base, J lost 2 bases, and 15 bases lay in between. This CDR3 reads CASSIGPRHGAYEQYF. The CDR3 bases are TGTGCCAGTAGTATAGGGCCCCGACATGGGGCCTACGAGCAGTACTTC. Drawing the rest from reference TRBV19 and TRBJ2-7, the complete variable domain is DGGITQSPKYLFRKEGQNVTLSCEQNLNHDAMYWYRQDPGQGLRLIYYSQIVNDFQKGDIAEGYSVSREKKESFPLTVTSAQKNPTAFYLCASSIGPRHGAYEQYFGPGTRLTVT.

The chain combines TRBV27 with TRBJ1-6, with 8 bases aligning to TRBD1. This CDR3 is 16 amino acids long. After removal of 6 bases from V and 6 bases from J, the junction contained 10 bases not matched to a gene. Looked up from germline, CDR1 is MNHEY and CDR2 is SMNVEV (reference sequence). The CDR3 spells CASRPIRTGFNSPLHF. CDR3 DNA: TGTGCCAGCAGGCCCATCCGGACAGGGTTTAATTCACCCCTCCACTTT.

The genes are TRBV2 and TRBJ1-3, with 12 bases matching TRBD1. Germline V gene lookup returns CDR1 SNHLY and CDR2 FYNNEI. Trimming at V came to 1 base and at J to 2 bases, leaving 12 bases not matched to a gene. CDR3 length: 20 residues. The CDR3 reads CASSEVVARDRGRPGNTIYF. CDR3 bases: TGTGCCAGCAGTGAAGTCGTAGCCCGGGACAGGGGGCGTCCTGGAAACACCATATATTTT.

The chain is built from TRBV30 and TRBJ1-5; unclear D gene. Germline CDR1 GTSNPN, CDR2 SVGIG (reference sequence). The CDR3 is 13 amino acids. Trimming pared 0 bases from V and 9 bases from J, leaving 12 bases between. CDR3 nucleotides: TGTGCCTGGAGTGTACGGGGTACGAGGCCCCAGCATTTT. Protein: CAWSVRGTRPQHF.

The V call is TRBV4-3, the J call TRBJ2-2; 9 bases fit TRBD2. Germline CDR1 reads LGHNA; CDR2 reads YSLEER. J gave up 1 base and V 3 bases, and 3 bases lay outside the gene matches. The CDR3 consists of 16 residues. CDR3 residues: CASSQTTSGNTGELFF. CDR3 in DNA: TGCGCCAGCAGCCAGACGACTAGCGGGAACACCGGGGAGCTGTTTTTT.

The chain is built from TRBV29-1 and TRBJ2-5, with D possibly TRBD2 on 5 matching bases. The J call may not be correct, given that the DNA end is closer to TRBJ2-7. The CDR3 runs 14 residues. CDR1 is SQVTM and CDR2 is ANQGSEA in the germline V gene. The CDR3 region is CSVEDGGPSYEQYF. CDR3 nucleotide sequence: TGCAGCGTTGAAGATGGAGGCCCGTCCTACGAGCAGTACTTC.

The chain recombines TRBV7-9 with TRBJ1-5; 7 positions match TRBD1. The length of the CDR3 is 14 residues. V dropped 1 base and J dropped 9; count of bases not matched to a gene: 6. Germline CDR1 is SEHNR and CDR2 is FQNEAQ (reference sequence). Here the CDR3 reads CASSLGRGDRPQHF. In DNA form, the CDR3 reads TGTGCCAGCAGCTTAGGCAGGGGGGATCGGCCCCAGCATTTT.

The rearrangement uses TRBV7-9 and TRBJ1-1; D may be TRBD1 (5 bases). This CDR3 is 15 amino acids long. V dropped 4 bases and J dropped 6 bases, with 18 bases sitting between them. Germline V gene sequence: CDR1 SEHNR, CDR2 FQNEAQ (reference sequence). The CDR3 loop is CASSSILAGLAEAFF. The CDR3 DNA sequence: TGTGCCAGCAGCTCTATCTTAGCAGGGCTGGCTGAAGCTTTCTTT.

This chain uses TRBV4-1 with TRBJ2-3; TRBD2 agrees at 11 bases. The CDR3 covers 20 residues. Germline values: CDR1 MGHRA, CDR2 YSYEKL. J gave up 2 bases and V 4 bases, and 17 bases lay outside the gene matches. Written as DNA, the CDR3 is TGCGCCAGCAGCCCCACGATGGGGCTAGCGGGAGGCCTCCTCACAGATACGCAGTATTTT. Protein: CASSPTMGLAGGLLTDTQYF.

The chain couples TRBV25-1 to TRBJ1-1, with D perhaps TRBD1 (5 bases). CDR1 is MGHDK, CDR2 SYGVNS, per germline. The length of the CDR3 is 15 residues. The V end was cut by 9 bases, the J end by 1 base, with 18 bases between. The CDR3 loop reads CARQETFNRNTEAFF. CDR3 DNA: TGTGCCAGACAGGAAACATTCAACCGGAACACTGAAGCTTTCTTT.

CDR3 in DNA: TGTGCCAGCAGTTTACTGGGTTCCAAGGGCGAGCAGTACTTC. This encodes CASSLLGSKGEQYF. The chain carries TRBV28 and TRBJ2-7, with D uncertain. With 2 bases removed from V and 6 bases from J, the gap between germline ends came to 14 bases. The CDR3 length is 14 residues. The germline gives CDR1 MDHEN, CDR2 SYDVKM. Supplemented by reference TRBV28 and TRBJ2-7, the full variable domain reads DVKVTQSSRYLVKRTGEKVFLECVQDMDHENMFWYRQDPGLGLRLIYFSYDVKMKEKGDIPEGYSVSREKKERFSLILESASTNQTSMYLCASSLLGSKGEQYFGPGTRLTVT.

This clone was seen a single time. J is TRBJ2-2 and V is TRBV27; TRBD2 is a possible D gene (5 bases). The CDR3 spans 14 residues. The ends were cut back, 4 bases at V and 8 bases at J, with 14 bases in the middle. CDR1 and CDR2 from the germline V gene are MNHEY and SMNVEV (reference sequence). This CDR3 reads CASSSGGRWGELFF. CDR3 bases: TGTGCCAGCAGTTCCGGAGGACGGTGGGGGGAGCTGTTTTTT.

The rearrangement joins TRBV11-3 to TRBJ2-1; D gene ambiguous. The CDR3 totals 16 residues. V lost 5 bases, J lost 0 bases, and 14 bases lay in between. Germline CDR1 and CDR2: SGHNT and YENEEA. The CDR3 region has the DNA TGTGCCAGCAGCCCCCGCCCAAGTAGCTCCTACAATGAGCAGTTCTTC. Translating gives CASSPRPSSSYNEQFF. Looking up the rest from reference TRBV11-3 and TRBJ2-1 gives the full variable domain: EAGVVQSPRYKIIEKKQPVAFWCNPISGHNTLYWYLQNLGQGPELLIRYENEEAVDDSQLPKDRFSAERLKGVDSTLKIQPAELGDSAVYLCASSPRPSSSYNEQFFGPGTRLTVL.

CDR3: CASSLGRSSYNEQFF. As DNA, the CDR3 is TGCGCCAGCTCCCTAGGACGGAGCTCCTACAATGAGCAGTTCTTC. The chain has TRBV10-2 and TRBJ2-1; D is uncertain. This CDR3 is built from 15 residues. Germline assignment: CDR1 WSHSY and CDR2 SAAADI. V was cut by 8 bases and J by 0 bases, with 14 bases left in between.

DNA for the CDR3: TGTGCCAGCAGCATCGCGGGGGGGCGCTACGAGCAGTACTTC. It encodes CASSIAGGRYEQYF. This rearrangement joins TRBV13 to TRBJ2-7, with 9 bases fitting TRBD2. The V and J ends lost 5 bases and 3 bases, in that order; junction bases with no gene match: 5. CDR3 size: 14 residues. Germline V lookup: CDR1 PRHDT, CDR2 FYEKMQ (reference sequence).

The chain combines TRBV11-2 with TRBJ2-1; possibly TRBD1 for D (5 bases). The length of the CDR3 is 14 residues. Trimming stripped 1 base from V and 9 bases from J, with 13 bases between. Per the germline V gene, CDR1 is SGHAT and CDR2 is FQNNGV. CDR3 sequence: CASSLGTMGLEQFF. In nucleotides, the CDR3 is TGTGCCAGCAGCTTAGGTACAATGGGGCTTGAGCAGTTCTTC.

This clone is a singleton in its sample. This chain uses TRBV6-6 with TRBJ2-3, with 8 bases that match TRBD1. V lost 6 bases, J lost 5 bases, and 7 bases stayed unmatched. The CDR3 runs to 14 residues. Germline CDR1 is MNHNY and CDR2 is SVGAGI (reference sequence). The CDR3 loop reads CASRAGGVRDTQYF. In nucleotides, the CDR3 is TGTGCCAGCAGGGCAGGGGGCGTCCGAGATACGCAGTATTTT.

This clone was observed a handful of times. This chain's CDR3 is CASSLGQPTGAYEQYF. The CDR3 DNA reads TGTGCCAGCAGCTTGGGGCAGCCAACTGGGGCCTACGAGCAGTACTTC. The chain joins TRBV7-9 to TRBJ2-7, with D perhaps TRBD1 (5 bases). Looked up from germline, CDR1 is SEHNR and CDR2 is FQNEAQ (reference sequence). V shed 3 bases and J shed 2 bases, with 17 bases lying between them. CDR3 length equals 16 residues.

CDR3 sequence (DNA): TGTGCCACCAGGATCCTAAGCGCAGGGGATGAGCAGTTCTTC. Amino acids: CATRILSAGDEQFF. The V call is TRBV27, the J call TRBJ2-1, with D possibly TRBD1 on 6 matching bases. This CDR3 has 14 residues. V was pared by 10 bases and J by 8 bases, with 21 bases between. Germline V gene data show CDR1 as MNHEY and CDR2 as SMNVEV (reference sequence).

The V call is TRBV19, the J call TRBJ1-5; no clear D. CDR1 is LNHDA, CDR2 SQIVND, per germline (reference sequence). With 7 bases removed from V and 1 base from J, the gap between germline ends came to 14 bases. The CDR3 consists of 15 residues. The CDR3 loop reads CASTIRAPSNQPQHF. The DNA for the CDR3 is TGTGCCAGTACCATCCGAGCCCCCAGCAATCAGCCCCAGCATTTT.

The chain links TRBV4-1 to TRBJ2-3; weak D call: TRBD1 (5 bases). CDR1 MGHRA and CDR2 YSYEKL come from the germline V gene. The CDR3 is made up of 16 amino acids. V shed 0 bases and J shed 4 bases, with 14 bases lying between them. CDR3: CASSQDHQGYADTQYF. Here the CDR3 DNA reads TGCGCCAGCAGCCAAGATCATCAGGGATACGCAGATACGCAGTATTTT.

The chain combines TRBV29-1 with TRBJ1-1; weak D call: TRBD1 (5 bases). Trimming took 4 bases from V and 8 from J, leaving 17 bases between them. This CDR3 is built from 13 residues. CDR1 and CDR2 (germline): SQVTM, ANQGSEA. CDR3 residues: CSVGGVQGPEAFF. The CDR3, as DNA: TGCAGCGTTGGGGGGGTGCAAGGACCAGAAGCTTTCTTT.

CDR3 protein: CASSPGLEFNEQFF. The CDR3 DNA sequence: TGTGCCAGCAGTCCGGGACTAGAATTCAATGAGCAGTTCTTC. The J gene is TRBJ2-1, the V gene TRBV27; 8 positions match TRBD2. Germline V gene data show CDR1 as MNHEY and CDR2 as SMNVEV (reference sequence). V lost 5 bases to trimming and J lost 6 bases; unmatched junction nucleotides: 6. The CDR3 spans 14 residues.

This chain uses TRBV15 with TRBJ2-2; 15 positions agree with TRBD2. The trim removed 1 base at V and 0 bases at J, leaving 3 bases unmatched. CDR3 length: 19 residues. CDR1 and CDR2 (germline): LNHNV, YYDKDF (reference sequence). The CDR3 region is CATSRGGLAGGPNTGELFF. The CDR3 bases are TGTGCCACCAGCAGAGGAGGACTAGCGGGGGGGCCGAACACCGGGGAGCTGTTTTTT.

This clone was seen only once. The V and J genes are TRBV5-4 and TRBJ2-7; D is possibly TRBD2 (6 bases). Germline values: CDR1 SGHNT, CDR2 YYREEE (reference sequence). Trimming removed 4 bases from V and 3 bases from J, with 8 bases in between. This CDR3 contains 12 residues. DNA for the CDR3: TGTGCCAGCAGCGCCGGGAGCTACGAGCAGTACTTC. This encodes CASSAGSYEQYF. The full variable domain, in which reference TRBV5-4 and TRBJ2-7 provide the parts outside the CDR3, is ETGVTQSPTHLIKTRGQQVTLRCSSQSGHNTVSWYQQALGQGPQFIFQYYREEENGRGNFPPRFSGLQFPNYSSELNVNALELDDSALYLCASSAGSYEQYFGPGTRLTVT.

This chain connects TRBV29-1 to TRBJ2-7, with 9 bases that match TRBD1. After removal of 6 bases from V and 2 bases from J, the junction contained 11 bases not matched to a gene. The CDR3 is 15 amino acids. Germline V gives CDR1 SQVTM, CDR2 ANQGSEA. The CDR3 DNA is TGCAGCGTCGAATTCTCCGGGACAGGGACCTACGAGCAGTACTTC. Its translation: CSVEFSGTGTYEQYF.